Listed here are 15 T cell receptor beta chains from one sample, sequenced in a study of T-cell memory formation after mild COVID-19. Each CDR3 protein is one row after TCRdb ran MiXCR on the 5' RACE reads. The sample lists 400,000 to 500,000 distinct CDR3 sequences, more than 15% occurring once. What was sequenced was PBMCs or a T cell subset sorted from them (not recorded which). The receptor source for this set is a man between 18 and 29 years old who had mild COVID-19 (a few samples of this study predate the infection). Cell type and time point are not known.

The chain uses TRBV12-5 and TRBJ1-4; 8 bases are a match to TRBD1. The CDR3 has 15 amino acids. CDR1 and CDR2 from the germline V gene are LGHNT and FRNRAP. J was trimmed by 7 bases and V by 6 bases; bases with no gene match: 10. Written as DNA, the CDR3 is TGTGCTAGTGGCCCAGGACAGGGCCTGGGTGAAAAACTGTTTTTT. This gives the protein CASGPGQGLGEKLFF.

V usage is TRBV9 and J usage is TRBJ2-1, with D perhaps matching TRBD2 (6 bases). Per the germline V gene, CDR1 is SGDLS and CDR2 is YYNGEE. The CDR3 contains 16 residues. V was clipped by 4 bases and J by 5 bases, with 19 bases between them. CDR3 amino acids: CASSSLTGTSNNEQFF. CDR3 DNA: TGTGCCAGCAGCTCTTTAACCGGGACTTCCAACAATGAGCAGTTCTTC.

The rearrangement links TRBV6-2 or TRBV6-3 to TRBJ2-3; D is unresolved. CDR1 MNHEY and CDR2 SVGEGT come from the germline V gene. The CDR3 is made up of 15 amino acids. The ends were cut back, 1 base at V and 2 bases at J, with 10 bases in the middle. The CDR3 here is CASSYWQANTDTQYF. The CDR3 bases are TGTGCCAGCAGTTACTGGCAGGCCAACACAGATACGCAGTATTTT.

In this sample, this clonotype turned up a few times. This chain uses TRBV14 with TRBJ1-6; D unresolved. Germline V gene data show CDR1 as SGHDN and CDR2 as FVKESK. Trimming left V 0 bases short and J 5 bases short, with 14 bases between. This CDR3 is 17 amino acids long. CDR3 sequence reads: CASSQDLGPVHNSPLHF. CDR3 sequence (DNA): TGTGCCAGCAGCCAAGATCTCGGCCCAGTGCATAATTCACCCCTCCACTTT.

This clonotype was observed a handful of times. The chain employs TRBV18 and TRBJ1-4, with 9 bases identical to TRBD1. This CDR3 contains 16 residues. Trimming cost V 4 bases and J 8 bases; bases outside gene matches: 11. Germline V gene lookup returns CDR1 KGHSH and CDR2 LQKENI. The CDR3 sequence is CASSLFTGTGREKLFF. As DNA, the CDR3 is TGTGCCAGCTCACTCTTCACAGGGACAGGGCGCGAAAAACTGTTTTTT.

V and J are TRBV30 and TRBJ1-4; 9 nucleotides align to TRBD1. CDR1 is GTSNPN, CDR2 SVGIG, per germline (reference sequence). Losses at the gene ends were 2 bases for V and 7 bases for J; bases not matched to a gene: 8. The length of the CDR3 is 15 residues. The CDR3 here is CAWSTSTGGGEKLFF. The CDR3 nucleotides read TGTGCCTGGAGTACGTCGACAGGGGGGGGTGAAAAACTGTTTTTT.

The rearrangement links TRBV20-1 to TRBJ1-6; D not resolved. CDR3 length: 14 residues. V dropped 2 bases and J dropped 9 bases, with 14 bases sitting between them. Germline V CDR1 and CDR2: DFQATT, SNEGSKA (reference sequence). The CDR3 DNA follows: TGCAGTGCTAGATCTTCCCTATTCGGTTCACCCCTCCACTTT. It encodes CSARSSLFGSPLHF.

The chain employs TRBV25-1 and TRBJ2-1; 7 positions agree with TRBD2. Germline V gene lookup returns CDR1 MGHDK and CDR2 SYGVNS. The CDR3 has 16 amino acids. J lost 0 bases, V lost 3 bases, and 5 bases had no gene match. The CDR3 DNA reads TGTGCCAGCAGTGATACTAGCGCTAGCTCCTACAATGAGCAGTTCTTC. Translating it yields CASSDTSASSYNEQFF.

This clonotype was seen a handful of times. The rearrangement links TRBV20-1 to TRBJ2-3; 7 bases map to TRBD1. Trimming removed 2 bases from V and 1 base from J; junction bases left unmatched: 6. Germline V gene sequence: CDR1 DFQATT, CDR2 SNEGSKA (reference sequence). The CDR3 length is 15 residues. In DNA, the CDR3 is TGCAGTGCTAGACGACAGGGCCGGGGCACAGATACGCAGTATTTT. This gives the protein CSARRQGRGTDTQYF.

This clonotype was observed a few times. The chain couples TRBV25-1 to TRBJ2-1; TRBD2 is a possible D gene (6 bases). The CDR3 is made up of 17 amino acids. V lost 4 bases, J lost 3 bases, and 19 bases lay in between. Germline CDR1 and CDR2: MGHDK and SYGVNS. CDR3 nucleotide sequence: TGTGCCAGCAGTGGACCTTGGGGGGAGAATCTCTACAATGAGCAGTTCTTC. Translating gives CASSGPWGENLYNEQFF.

This clonotype showed up just a few times. The chain recombines TRBV6-1 with TRBJ2-7; D possibly corresponds to TRBD1 (6 bases). Trimming pared 6 bases from V and 2 bases from J, leaving 11 bases between. The CDR3 runs to 13 residues. CDR1 MNHNS and CDR2 SASEGT come from the germline V gene. The CDR3 DNA reads as TGTGCCAGCAGCAACCGACAGGCCTACGAGCAGTACGTC. As protein: CASSNRQAYEQYV.

The CDR3 protein is CATSSTGVYNEQFF. The CDR3 DNA is TGTGCCACCAGCTCGACAGGGGTCTACAATGAGCAGTTCTTC. The chain employs TRBV15 and TRBJ2-1, with 8 bases identical to TRBD1. The junction had 3 bases not matched to a gene; V was cut back by 5 bases and J by 3 bases. Germline V gene sequence: CDR1 LNHNV, CDR2 YYDKDF (reference sequence). The CDR3 has 14 amino acids.

The chain couples TRBV4-3 to TRBJ2-3; possibly TRBD2 for D (5 bases). The CDR3 sequence is 14 residues long. The V and J ends lost 3 bases and 5 bases respectively, with 12 bases between them. CDR1 and CDR2 from the germline V gene are LGHNA and YSLEER. The CDR3 region has the DNA TGCGCCAGCAGCCAGGCCGGACTTCTAGATACGCAGTATTTT. Protein product: CASSQAGLLDTQYF.

V is TRBV5-6 and J is TRBJ1-2, with 7 bases lining up with TRBD1. Germline-derived CDR1 and CDR2 are SGHDT and YYEEEE. The V gene end was trimmed by 3 bases and the J gene end by 5 bases; junction bases not matched to a gene: 22. The CDR3 has 19 amino acids. The CDR3 is CASSWGAYPSGGLRYGYTF. The DNA for the CDR3 is TGTGCCAGCAGCTGGGGGGCCTATCCTTCAGGGGGTTTGCGATATGGCTACACCTTC.

This clonotype was seen at least ten times. This rearrangement joins TRBV4-1 to TRBJ2-2; D gene uncertain. Trimming removed 0 bases at V and 4 bases at J, with 9 bases between. The CDR3 spans 15 residues. Germline lookup yields CDR1 MGHRA and CDR2 YSYEKL. CDR3 nucleotide sequence: TGCGCCAGCAGCCAAGAACTACTCCCCACCGGGGAGCTGTTTTTT. Protein sequence: CASSQELLPTGELFF.